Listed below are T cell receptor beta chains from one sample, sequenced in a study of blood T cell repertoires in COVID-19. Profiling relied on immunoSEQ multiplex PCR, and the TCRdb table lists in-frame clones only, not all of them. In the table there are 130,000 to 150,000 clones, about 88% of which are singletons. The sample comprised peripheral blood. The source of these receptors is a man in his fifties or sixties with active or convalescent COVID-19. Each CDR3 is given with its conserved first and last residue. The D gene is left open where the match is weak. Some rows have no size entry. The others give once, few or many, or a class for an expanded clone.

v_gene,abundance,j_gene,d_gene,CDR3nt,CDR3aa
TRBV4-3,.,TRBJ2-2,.,TGCGCCAGCAGCCAACGACCCCCAAAGGACAGCACCGGGGAGCTGTTTTTT,CASSQRPPKDSTGELFF
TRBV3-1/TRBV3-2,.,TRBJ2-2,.,TGTGCCAGCAGCCCCGTAGTAGCTTCCACCGGGGAGCTGTTTTTT,CASSPVVASTGELFF
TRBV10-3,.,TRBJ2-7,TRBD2,TGTGCCACCTTAACTAGCGGGAGACCCAACGAGCAGTACTTC,CATLTSGRPNEQYF
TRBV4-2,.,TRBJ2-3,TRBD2,TGTGCCAGCAGTAACAAAAAAGGGGAGGGAAGCACAGATACGCAGTATTTT,CASSNKKGEGSTDTQYF
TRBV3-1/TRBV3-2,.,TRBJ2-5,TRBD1,TGTGCCAGCAGCCCCGGGACAGGGGGCAAAGAGACCCAGTACTTC,CASSPGTGGKETQYF
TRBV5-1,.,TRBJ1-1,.,TGCGCCAGCAGCTTTTCGGGGGGCACTGAAGCTTTCTTT,CASSFSGGTEAFF
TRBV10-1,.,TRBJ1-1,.,TGCGCCAGCAGTGAGAGGGGTCTGAACACTGAAGCTTTCTTT,CASSERGLNTEAFF
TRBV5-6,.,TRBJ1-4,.,TGTGCCAGCAGCTCCATTTCGGCGGATGAAAAACTGTTTTTT,CASSSISADEKLFF
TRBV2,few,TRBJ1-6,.,TGTGCCAGCAGTGGTGGAGTCTATAATTCACCCCTCCACTTT,CASSGGVYNSPLHF
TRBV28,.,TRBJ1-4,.,TGTGCCAGCAGCAGCCTCGGGACTCGTAATGAAAAACTGTTTTTT,CASSSLGTRNEKLFF
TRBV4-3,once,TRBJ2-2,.,TGCGCCAGCAGCCAAGCCGGTAATCCTCCCGGGGAGCTGTTTTTT,CASSQAGNPPGELFF
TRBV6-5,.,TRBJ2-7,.,TGTGCCAGCGCAGGGGGAGGATACGAGCAGTACTTC,CASAGGGYEQYF
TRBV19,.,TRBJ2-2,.,TGTGCCACTGGGTGGGGAGTGAACACCGGGGAGCTGTTTTTT,CATGWGVNTGELFF
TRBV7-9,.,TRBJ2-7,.,TGTGCCAGCAGCTTGAGCCCCTACCAGGGGAAATACGAGCAGTACTTC,CASSLSPYQGKYEQYF
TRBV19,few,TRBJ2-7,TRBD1,TGTGCCAGTAGTCCTACGGGACAGGGAAAGACCTACGAGCAGTACTTC,CASSPTGQGKTYEQYF
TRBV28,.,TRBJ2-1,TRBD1,TGTGCCAGCCTTCGGGCAGGGGGTTACAATGAGCAGTTCTTC,CASLRAGGYNEQFF
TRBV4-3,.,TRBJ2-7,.,TGCGCCAGCAGCCAAACCTGGGCGGGGACCTACGAGCAGTACTTC,CASSQTWAGTYEQYF
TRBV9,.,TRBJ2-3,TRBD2,TGTGCCAGCAGCGTAGAAGGTAGCGGGAGAGTTAGAAGGGATACGCAGTATTTT,CASSVEGSGRVRRDTQYF
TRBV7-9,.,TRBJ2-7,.,TGTGCCAGCAGCCGGGAGTACTACGAGCAGTACTTC,CASSREYYEQYF
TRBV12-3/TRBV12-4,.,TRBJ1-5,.,TGTGCCAGCAGTTTAGCCCAGGATCAGCCCCAGCATTTT,CASSLAQDQPQHF
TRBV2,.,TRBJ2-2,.,TGTGCCAGCAGTGGATATGCAGGGTCCGGAGGGGAGCTGTTTTTT,CASSGYAGSGGELFF
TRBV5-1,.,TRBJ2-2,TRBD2,TGTGCCAGCAGCTGGAAGGGACTAGCTAGCACCGGGGAGCTGTTTTTT,CASSWKGLASTGELFF
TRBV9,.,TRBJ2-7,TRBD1,TGTGCCAGCAGCGTAGGTCAGGGACAGAGCTCCTACGAGCAGTACTTC,CASSVGQGQSSYEQYF
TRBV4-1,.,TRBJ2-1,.,TGCGCCAGCAGCCAGGCTCCGGGCCCAAGTCCGGGGAACGGGGATGAGCAGTTCTTC,CASSQAPGPSPGNGDEQFF
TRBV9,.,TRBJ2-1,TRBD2,TGTGCCAGCAGCGTAGCGGGAGGATTCGATGAGCAGTTCTTC,CASSVAGGFDEQFF
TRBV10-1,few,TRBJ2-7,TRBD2,TGCGCCAGCAGCCAGGGACTAGCGGCGGGGGAGCAGTACTTC,CASSQGLAAGEQYF
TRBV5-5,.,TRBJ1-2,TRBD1,TGTGCCAGCAGCCCCCCCGGGACAGGGGCCTTCGGCTATGGCTACACCTTC,CASSPPGTGAFGYGYTF
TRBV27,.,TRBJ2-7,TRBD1,TGTGCCAGCACCCTGGGGACAGGGTACGGCGAGCAGTACTTC,CASTLGTGYGEQYF
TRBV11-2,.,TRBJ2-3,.,TGTGCCAGCAGCTTAGATGGTCTAGTTTTTGCGCAGTATTTT,CASSLDGLVFAQYF
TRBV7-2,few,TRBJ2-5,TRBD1,TGTGCCAGCAGCTTCGGACAGGGTGGCCAAGAGACCCAGTACTTC,CASSFGQGGQETQYF
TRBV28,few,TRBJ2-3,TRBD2,TGTGCCAGCACCGCCCAGACTAGCAGCATCACAGATACGCAGTATTTT,CASTAQTSSITDTQYF
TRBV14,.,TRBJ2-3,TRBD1,TGTGCCAGCAGCCAAGGAGGGACAGGGGTCACAGATACGCAGTATTTT,CASSQGGTGVTDTQYF
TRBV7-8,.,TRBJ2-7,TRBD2,TGTGCCAGCAGCTTAAACGCGGGAGCCTACGAGCAGTACTTC,CASSLNAGAYEQYF
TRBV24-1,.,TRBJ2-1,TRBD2,TGTGCCACCAGTGATGGGACTAGCGGACCCTACAATGAGCAGTTCTTC,CATSDGTSGPYNEQFF
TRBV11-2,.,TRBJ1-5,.,TGTGCCAGCAGCCTTCAGGGGAATCGGCAGCCCCAGCATTTT,CASSLQGNRQPQHF
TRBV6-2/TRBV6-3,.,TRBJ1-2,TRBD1,TGTGCCAGCAGTAAGGGACAGGGAATGGGCTATGGCTACACCTTC,CASSKGQGMGYGYTF
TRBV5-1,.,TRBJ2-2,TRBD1,TGCGCCAGCAGCACGTCACAGGGGGCGAACACCGGGGAGCTGTTTTTT,CASSTSQGANTGELFF
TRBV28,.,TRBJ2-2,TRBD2,TGTGCCAGCAGCCTGGGGGGGATTAACACCGGGGAGCTGTTTTTT,CASSLGGINTGELFF
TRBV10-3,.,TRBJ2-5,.,TGTGCCATCAACAGGATACCCCAAGAGACCCAGTACTTC,CAINRIPQETQYF
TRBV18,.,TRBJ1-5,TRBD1,TGTGCCAGCTCACCAGGGGGGACAGGGACCAATCAGCCCCAGCATTTT,CASSPGGTGTNQPQHF
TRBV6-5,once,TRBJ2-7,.,TGTGCCAGCAGGGGGACACCCTACGAGCAGTACTTC,CASRGTPYEQYF
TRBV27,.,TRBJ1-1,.,TGTGCCAGCAGTTTCCGCCCCGGACACCATGTGAACACTGAAGCTTTCTTT,CASSFRPGHHVNTEAFF
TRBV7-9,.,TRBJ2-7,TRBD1,TGTGCCAGCAGCCTAGGACAGGGGGTGGGCGAGCAGTACTTC,CASSLGQGVGEQYF
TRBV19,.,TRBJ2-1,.,TGTGCCAGTAGTATTTCCAGCGCGTACAATGAGCAGTTCTTC,CASSISSAYNEQFF
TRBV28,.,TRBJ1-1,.,TGTGCCAGCAGTTTAGGTGTCGCCAGGGTGAACACTGAAGCTTTCTTT,CASSLGVARVNTEAFF